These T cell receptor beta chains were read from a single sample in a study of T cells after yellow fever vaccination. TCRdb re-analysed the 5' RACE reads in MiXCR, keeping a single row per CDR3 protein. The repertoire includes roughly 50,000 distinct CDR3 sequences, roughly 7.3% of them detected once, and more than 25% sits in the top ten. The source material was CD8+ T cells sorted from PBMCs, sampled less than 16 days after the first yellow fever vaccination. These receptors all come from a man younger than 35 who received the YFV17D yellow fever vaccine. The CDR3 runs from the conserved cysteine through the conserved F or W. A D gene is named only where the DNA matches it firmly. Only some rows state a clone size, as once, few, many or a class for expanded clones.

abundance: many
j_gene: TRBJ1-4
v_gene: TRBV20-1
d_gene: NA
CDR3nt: TGCAGTGCTAGAGGAGTGGGGAGTGGGGAAAAACTGTTTTTT
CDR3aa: CSARGVGSGEKLFF

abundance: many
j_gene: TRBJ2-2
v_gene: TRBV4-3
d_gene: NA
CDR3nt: TGCGCCAGCAGCTCAAGTTGGGGAGCCGGGGAGCTGTTTTTT
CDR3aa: CASSSSWGAGELFF

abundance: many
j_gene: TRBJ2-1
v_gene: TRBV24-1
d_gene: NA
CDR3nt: TGTGCCACCAGTGATATGCACAGGGCCGGCGGCAATGAGCAGTTCTTC
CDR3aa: CATSDMHRAGGNEQFF

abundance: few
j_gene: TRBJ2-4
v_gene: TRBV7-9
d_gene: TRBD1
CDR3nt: TGTGCCAGCAGCTTTGGGGACAGGAAAAACATTCAGTACTTC
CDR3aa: CASSFGDRKNIQYF

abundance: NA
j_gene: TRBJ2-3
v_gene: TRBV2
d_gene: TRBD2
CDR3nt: TGTGCCTGCAGGGGACTAGCGGGGGGGGAAACTACTAGCACAGATACGCAGTATTTT
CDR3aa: CACRGLAGGETTSTDTQYF

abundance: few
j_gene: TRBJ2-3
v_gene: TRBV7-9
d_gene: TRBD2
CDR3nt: TGTGCCAGCAGCTTGCCCGGGACTAGCGGGGGCACAGATACGCAGTATTTT
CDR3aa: CASSLPGTSGGTDTQYF

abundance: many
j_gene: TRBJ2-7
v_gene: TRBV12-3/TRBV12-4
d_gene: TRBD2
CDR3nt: TGTGCCAGCAGTGGACCGACTAGCGGGCGTTACGAGCAGTACTTC
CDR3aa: CASSGPTSGRYEQYF

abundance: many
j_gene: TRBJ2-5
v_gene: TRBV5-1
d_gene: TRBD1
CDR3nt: TGCGCCAGCAGCTCCCAGGGGGCGAACCAAGAGACCCAGTACTTC
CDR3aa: CASSSQGANQETQYF

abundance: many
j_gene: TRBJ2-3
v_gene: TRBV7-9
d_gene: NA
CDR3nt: TGTGCCAGCAGCCCCCCGGATACGCAGTATTTT
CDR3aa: CASSPPDTQYF

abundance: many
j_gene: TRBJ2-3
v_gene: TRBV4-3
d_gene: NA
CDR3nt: TGCGCCAGCAGCCAAGAGATAACCACAGATACGCAGTATTTT
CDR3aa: CASSQEITTDTQYF

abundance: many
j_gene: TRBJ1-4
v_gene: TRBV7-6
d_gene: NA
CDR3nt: TGTGCCAGCAGCTCAACCCTAGCCTACGGAGCAACTAATGAAAAACTGTTTTTT
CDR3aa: CASSSTLAYGATNEKLFF

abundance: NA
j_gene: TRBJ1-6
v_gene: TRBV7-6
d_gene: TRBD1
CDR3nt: TGTGCCAGCAGTTTAAATCAGGGGGTAAATTCACCCCTCCACTTT
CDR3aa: CASSLNQGVNSPLHF

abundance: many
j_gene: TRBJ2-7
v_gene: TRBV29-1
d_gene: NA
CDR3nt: TGCAGCGCCAAATGGGATTACGAGCAGTACTTC
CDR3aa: CSAKWDYEQYF

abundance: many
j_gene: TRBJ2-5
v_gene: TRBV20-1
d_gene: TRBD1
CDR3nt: TGCAGTGCCGACAGGGGGCGCGTGTCAGAGACCCAGTACTTC
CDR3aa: CSADRGRVSETQYF

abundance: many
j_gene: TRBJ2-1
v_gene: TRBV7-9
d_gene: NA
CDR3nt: TGTGCCAGCAGTTATTACCGGGACGGGAGCTACAATGAGCAGTTCTTC
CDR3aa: CASSYYRDGSYNEQFF

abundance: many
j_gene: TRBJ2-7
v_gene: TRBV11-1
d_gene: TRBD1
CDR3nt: TGTGCCAGCAGCGACAGGGACAGGGACATTTCAAGCTCCTACGAGCAGTACTTC
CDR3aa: CASSDRDRDISSSYEQYF

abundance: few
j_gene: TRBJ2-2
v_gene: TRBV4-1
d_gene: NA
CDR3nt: TGCGCCAGCAGCCAGGGCCTAAACACCGGGGAGCTGTTTTTT
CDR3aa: CASSQGLNTGELFF

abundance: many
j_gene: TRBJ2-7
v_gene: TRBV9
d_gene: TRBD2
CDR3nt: TGTGCCAGCAGCGCCGGGACTAGCGGGTCCTACGAGCAGTACTTC
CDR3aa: CASSAGTSGSYEQYF

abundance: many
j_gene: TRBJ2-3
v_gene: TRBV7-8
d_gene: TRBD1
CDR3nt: TGTGCCAGCAGCCCACCCGACAGGGGTTATCCAGATACGCAGTATTTT
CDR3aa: CASSPPDRGYPDTQYF

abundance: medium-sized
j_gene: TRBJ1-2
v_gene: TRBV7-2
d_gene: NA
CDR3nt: TGTGCCAGCAGCCCAGGCTTGGGGCTCTATGGCTACACCTTC
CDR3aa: CASSPGLGLYGYTF

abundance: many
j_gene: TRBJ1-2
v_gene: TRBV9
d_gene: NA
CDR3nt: TGTGCCAGCAGCTGGGACGGTAACTATGGCTACACCTTC
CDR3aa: CASSWDGNYGYTF

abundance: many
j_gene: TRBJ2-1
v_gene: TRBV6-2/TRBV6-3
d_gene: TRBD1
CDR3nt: TGTGCCAGCAGTTACGGAAGGACAGGGGCAAGTGAGCAGTTCTTC
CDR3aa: CASSYGRTGASEQFF

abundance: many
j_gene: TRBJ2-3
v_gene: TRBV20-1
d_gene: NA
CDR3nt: TGCAGTGCTAGCGGATTCACAGATACGCAGTATTTT
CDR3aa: CSASGFTDTQYF

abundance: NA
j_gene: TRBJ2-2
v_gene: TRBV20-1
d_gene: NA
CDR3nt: TGCAGTGCTACCCCAGCGGACACCGGGGAGCTGTTTTTT
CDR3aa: CSATPADTGELFF

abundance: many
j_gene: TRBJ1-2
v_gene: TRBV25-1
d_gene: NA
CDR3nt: TGTGCCAGCAGTGAATTGGGGGACATATTTTCTGGCTACACCTTC
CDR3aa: CASSELGDIFSGYTF

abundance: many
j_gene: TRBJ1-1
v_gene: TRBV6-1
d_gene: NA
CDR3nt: TGTGCCAGCAGCCCACACAGGGTACTCGTCACTGAAGCTTTCTTT
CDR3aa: CASSPHRVLVTEAFF

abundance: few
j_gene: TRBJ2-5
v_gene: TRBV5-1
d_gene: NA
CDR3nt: TGCGCCAGCAGCTTGGCGGGGGTAAAAGAGACCCAGTACTTC
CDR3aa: CASSLAGVKETQYF

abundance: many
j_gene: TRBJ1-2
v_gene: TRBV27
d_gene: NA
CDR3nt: TGTGCCAGCAGTTTATCGGCCTCGGGTTATGGCTACACCTTC
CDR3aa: CASSLSASGYGYTF

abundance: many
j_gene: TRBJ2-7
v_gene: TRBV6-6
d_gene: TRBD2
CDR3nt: TGTGCCAGCAGCCTGACTAGCCGCGACGAGCAGTACTTC
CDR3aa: CASSLTSRDEQYF

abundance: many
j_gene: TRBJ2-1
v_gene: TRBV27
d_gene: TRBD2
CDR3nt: TGTGCCAGCCGATCCGGGGGGGGCGGGAATGAGCAGTTCTTC
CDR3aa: CASRSGGGGNEQFF

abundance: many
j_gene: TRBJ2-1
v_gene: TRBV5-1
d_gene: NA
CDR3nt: TGCGCCAGCAGCTTTTCCCGGACAGTCGGGGATGAGCAGTTCTTC
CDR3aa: CASSFSRTVGDEQFF

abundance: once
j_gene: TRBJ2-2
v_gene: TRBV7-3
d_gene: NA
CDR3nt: TGTGCCAGCAGCTTATATGGGCAGAACACCGGGGAGCTGTTTTTT
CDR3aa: CASSLYGQNTGELFF

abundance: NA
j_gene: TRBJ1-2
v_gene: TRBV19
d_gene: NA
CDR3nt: TGTGCCAGCAGCGAAACTGGGGGCTACACCTTC
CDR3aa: CASSETGGYTF

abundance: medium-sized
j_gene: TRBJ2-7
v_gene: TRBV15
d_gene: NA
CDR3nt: TGTGCCACCAGCAGAGGACAGAGAACCTACGAGCAGTACTTC
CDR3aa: CATSRGQRTYEQYF

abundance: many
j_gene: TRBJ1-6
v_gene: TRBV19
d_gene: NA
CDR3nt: TGTGCCAGTAGTTCCTGGACATTGATCGGTTCACCCCTCCACTTT
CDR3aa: CASSSWTLIGSPLHF

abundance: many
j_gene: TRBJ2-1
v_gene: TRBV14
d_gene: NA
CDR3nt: TGTGCCAGCAGCCAAGGTCGGGGCTCCTACAATGAGCAGTTCTTC
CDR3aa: CASSQGRGSYNEQFF

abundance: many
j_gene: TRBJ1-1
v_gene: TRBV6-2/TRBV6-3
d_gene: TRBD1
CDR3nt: TGTGCCAGCAGTTACAGGGACAGGACGTCTGAAGCTTTCTTT
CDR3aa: CASSYRDRTSEAFF